The next 23 T cell receptor beta chains were all read from a single sample in a study of identical twins. Via MiXCR, TCRdb re-called the 5' RACE reads, giving one row per CDR3 protein. The repertoire holds approximately 490,000 distinct CDR3 sequences, with 20% to 25% as singletons. This sample also belongs to another study, concerning yellow fever vaccine responses in identical twins.

Material: CD4+ T cells sorted from blood. These receptors all stem from a woman between 18 and 29 years old in good health.

This clonotype was recorded a few times. The V call is TRBV12-3 or TRBV12-4, the J call TRBJ2-1; D may match TRBD1 or TRBD2 (5 bases each). V lost 3 bases, J lost 6 bases, and 12 bases lay in between. The CDR3 loop spans 14 amino acids. The DNA for the CDR3 is TGTGCCAGCAGTTTTTCGAGGGGTGGCAATGAGCAGTTCTTC. It codes for CASSFSRGGNEQFF.

Only a few counts were recorded for this clonotype. The chain has TRBV12-3 or TRBV12-4 and TRBJ2-1; TRBD2 agrees at 7 bases. The CDR3 totals 16 residues. V was pared by 1 base and J by 4 bases, with 7 bases of the junction left unmatched. DNA for the CDR3: TGTGCCAGCAGTTTAGGTGGGACTACCTCATACAATGAGCAGTTCTTC. Protein: CASSLGGTTSYNEQFF.

The chain combines TRBV24-1 with TRBJ1-5; D remains ambiguous. The CDR3 totals 13 residues. Trimming shortened V by 0 bases and J by 6 bases, and 5 bases separated the two germline ends. Germline assignment: CDR1 KGHDR and CDR2 SFDVKD. The CDR3 DNA sequence: TGTGCCACCAGTGATTTGAAGGGTCAGCCCCAGCATTTT. Translating gives CATSDLKGQPQHF.

The chain has TRBV24-1 and TRBJ2-3, with D perhaps matching TRBD1 (6 bases). The germline CDR1 and CDR2 sequences are KGHDR and SFDVKD. The CDR3 has 19 amino acids. Trimming took 3 bases from V and 2 from J, leaving 23 bases between them. The CDR3 loop reads CATSDLPSQGFWDTDTQYF. CDR3 bases: TGTGCCACCAGTGATCTCCCGTCACAGGGTTTTTGGGACACAGATACGCAGTATTTT.

V and J are TRBV12-3 or TRBV12-4 and TRBJ1-2; D uncertain. The CDR3 is 13 residues long. V was trimmed by 7 bases and J by 3 bases, leaving 12 bases between them. The CDR3 sequence is CASTLLGDYGYTF. In DNA, the CDR3 is TGTGCCAGCACCCTACTTGGTGACTATGGCTACACCTTC.

This sequence joins TRBV12-3 or TRBV12-4 and TRBJ1-1; D gene ambiguous. The CDR3 spans 13 residues. Trimming took off 4 bases at V and 4 bases at J, with 10 bases between the two ends. CDR3 in DNA: TGTGCCAGCAGTTCTTCTCCCCCCACTGAAGCTTTCTTT. It codes for CASSSSPPTEAFF.

J is TRBJ1-6 and V is TRBV4-1, with 9 bases that match TRBD1. CDR1 is MGHRA, CDR2 YSYEKL, per germline. The CDR3 runs 15 residues. J gave up 9 bases and V 3 bases, and 6 bases lay outside the gene matches. The CDR3, as DNA: TGCGCCAGCAGCCACCCGGACAGGGGTGCTTCACCCCTCCACTTT. Amino acids: CASSHPDRGASPLHF.

In its sample, this clonotype was seen many times. This chain connects TRBV7-9 to TRBJ1-3; D perhaps matches TRBD1 (5 bases). CDR1 and CDR2 from the germline V gene are SEHNR and FQNEAQ (reference sequence). CDR3 size: 16 residues. V dropped 4 bases and J dropped 4 bases, with 17 bases sitting between them. For the CDR3, the DNA is TGTGCCAGCAGCTCCCCGACGACAGCTTCAGGAAACACCATATATTTT. This sequence encodes CASSSPTTASGNTIYF.

The V call is TRBV18, the J call TRBJ2-1; D remains unclear. Germline V gene data show CDR1 as KGHSH and CDR2 as LQKENI. The CDR3 has 13 residues. V lost 2 bases and J 5 bases, leaving 7 bases between the germline ends. CDR3 bases: TGTGCCAGCTCACCAACGCCGCACAATGAGCAGTTCTTC. The encoded protein is CASSPTPHNEQFF.

There are a few counts of this clonotype. The rearrangement joins TRBV29-1 to TRBJ2-4; either TRBD1 or TRBD2 may fit D (5 bases each). Germline V gives CDR1 SQVTM, CDR2 ANQGSEA. The CDR3 is made up of 13 amino acids. V was pared by 1 base and J by 7 bases, with 11 bases between. The CDR3 coding sequence is TGCAGCGTTGAAGTGGGACCCCGGAACATTCAGTACTTC. Protein: CSVEVGPRNIQYF.

The table lists this clonotype with a few counts. The rearrangement joins TRBV5-4 to TRBJ2-1; D is unclear. Germline CDR1 reads SGHNT; CDR2 reads YYREEE (reference sequence). Trimming cost V 4 bases and J 6 bases, with 17 bases left between them. The CDR3 is 15 residues long. CDR3 in DNA: TGTGCCAGCAGCCCAAGCGTCCCCCCGGGCAATGAGCAGTTCTTC. Translated: CASSPSVPPGNEQFF. Full variable domain (outside the CDR3, taken from reference TRBV5-4 and TRBJ2-1): ETGVTQSPTHLIKTRGQQVTLRCSSQSGHNTVSWYQQALGQGPQFIFQYYREEENGRGNFPPRFSGLQFPNYSSELNVNALELDDSALYLCASSPSVPPGNEQFFGPGTRLTVL.

This clonotype was counted between two and nine times. This chain connects TRBV6-5 to TRBJ1-1; D ambiguous. CDR1 is MNHEY and CDR2 is SVGAGI in the germline V gene. This CDR3 comprises 14 residues. V was trimmed by 4 bases and J by 6 bases, leaving 15 bases between them. In DNA, the CDR3 is TGTGCCAGCAGTTCCGGGGTCGGCTCGCCTGAAGCTTTCTTT. Translating gives CASSSGVGSPEAFF.

This sequence joins TRBV7-2 and TRBJ1-1, with 7 nucleotides matching TRBD1. V trimming: 6 bases; J trimming: 2 bases; junction bases outside the gene matches: 6. This CDR3 is 14 amino acids long. Germline CDR1 reads SGHTA; CDR2 reads FQGNSA. The CDR3 nucleotides are TGTGCCAGCAGTCGCAGGGGGGATAACACTGAAGCTTTCTTT. Amino acids: CASSRRGDNTEAFF.

This clonotype was seen a handful of times. V gene TRBV3-1 combines with J gene TRBJ2-2; D unresolved. Deletions cut 1 base from V and 7 bases from J, with 7 bases between. This CDR3 comprises 13 residues. Germline CDR1 reads LGHDT; CDR2 reads YNNKEL (reference sequence). CDR3 sequence reads: CASSQGAFGELFF. The DNA for the CDR3 is TGTGCCAGCAGCCAAGGGGCCTTCGGGGAGCTGTTTTTT.

The sample holds a few counts of this clonotype. V usage is TRBV7-9 and J usage is TRBJ2-7; no clear D. Per germline, CDR1 SEHNR and CDR2 FQNEAQ (reference sequence). Trimming removed 4 bases from V and 4 bases from J, with 11 bases in between. The CDR3 consists of 13 residues. Written as DNA, the CDR3 is TGTGCCAGCAGCTCCCCCCGGCAGTACGAGCAGTACTTC. Translation: CASSSPRQYEQYF.

As to this clonotype: Germline is not matched at one junction end, which may reflect a read error. The genes are TRBV12-3 or TRBV12-4 and TRBJ2-2; TRBD2 matches at 13 bases. This CDR3 spans 18 amino acids. The CDR3: CAISPGTSGRAKTGELFF. The CDR3 nucleotides read TGTGCCATCAGTCCGGGAACTAGCGGGAGGGCCAAGACCGGGGAGCTGTTTTTT.

The chain combines TRBV12-3 or TRBV12-4 with TRBJ2-3; 8 bases are a match to TRBD1. V shed 3 bases, J shed 2 bases, and the junction held 13 bases outside the gene matches. The CDR3 has 18 residues. This CDR3 is CASSFVVLGQEITDTQYF. For the CDR3, the DNA is TGTGCCAGCAGTTTTGTGGTTCTGGGACAGGAGATCACAGATACGCAGTATTTT.

The table lists this clonotype with a few counts. V is TRBV25-1 and J is TRBJ1-6, with no clear D. The CDR3 spans 14 residues. CDR1 and CDR2 (germline): MGHDK, SYGVNS. V was cut by 3 bases and J by 8 bases, with 11 bases left in between. CDR3 sequence reads: CASSETRAHSPLHF. The CDR3 DNA reads TGTGCCAGCAGTGAGACGCGAGCGCATTCACCCCTCCACTTT.

V is TRBV10-3 and J is TRBJ2-6, with 10 bases lining up with TRBD1. Germline values: CDR1 ENHRY, CDR2 SYGVKD. V shed 7 bases, J shed 2 bases, and the junction held 8 bases outside the gene matches. The CDR3 totals 17 residues. The chain's CDR3 is CAITPGQGRPGANVLTF. CDR3 DNA: TGTGCCATCACCCCGGGACAGGGGAGGCCTGGGGCCAACGTCCTGACTTTC.

This chain connects TRBV5-1 to TRBJ2-3; no firm D call. The CDR3 has 15 residues. Germline V gives CDR1 SGHRS, CDR2 YFSETQ. Trimming took 0 bases from V and 2 from J, leaving 10 bases between them. CDR3 nucleotides: TGCGCCAGCAGCTTGGATGGCAGTACCACAGATACGCAGTATTTT. It translates to CASSLDGSTTDTQYF.

Ten or more counts support this clonotype. This sequence joins TRBV7-2 and TRBJ2-1; D perhaps matches TRBD2 (6 bases). V was shortened by 4 bases and J by 10 bases, with 8 bases between the two germline ends. Germline V gene sequence: CDR1 SGHTA, CDR2 FQGNSA. The CDR3 covers 11 residues. CDR3 sequence: CASSSSVEQFF. CDR3 nucleotides: TGTGCCAGCAGCTCTAGCGTGGAGCAGTTCTTC.

Many counts were recorded for this clonotype. This chain uses TRBV4-1 with TRBJ2-5; TRBD2 aligns across 13 bases. Germline V CDR1 and CDR2: MGHRA, YSYEKL. The CDR3 runs to 15 residues. Losses at the gene ends were 3 bases for V and 2 bases for J; bases not matched to a gene: 0. The CDR3 nucleotides read TGCGCCAGCAGCCAGGGACTAGCGGGACAAGAGACCCAGTACTTC. Protein product: CASSQGLAGQETQYF.

Only a few counts were recorded for this clonotype. V gene TRBV20-1 combines with J gene TRBJ1-2, with a possible D match to TRBD1 (5 bases). V lost 3 bases, J lost 0 bases, and 17 bases lay in between. This CDR3 region has 16 residues. The germline gives CDR1 DFQATT, CDR2 SNEGSKA (reference sequence). CDR3 region: CSARIVGTPSNYGYTF. Written as DNA, the CDR3 is TGCAGTGCTAGGATAGTTGGGACTCCCTCTAACTATGGCTACACCTTC.